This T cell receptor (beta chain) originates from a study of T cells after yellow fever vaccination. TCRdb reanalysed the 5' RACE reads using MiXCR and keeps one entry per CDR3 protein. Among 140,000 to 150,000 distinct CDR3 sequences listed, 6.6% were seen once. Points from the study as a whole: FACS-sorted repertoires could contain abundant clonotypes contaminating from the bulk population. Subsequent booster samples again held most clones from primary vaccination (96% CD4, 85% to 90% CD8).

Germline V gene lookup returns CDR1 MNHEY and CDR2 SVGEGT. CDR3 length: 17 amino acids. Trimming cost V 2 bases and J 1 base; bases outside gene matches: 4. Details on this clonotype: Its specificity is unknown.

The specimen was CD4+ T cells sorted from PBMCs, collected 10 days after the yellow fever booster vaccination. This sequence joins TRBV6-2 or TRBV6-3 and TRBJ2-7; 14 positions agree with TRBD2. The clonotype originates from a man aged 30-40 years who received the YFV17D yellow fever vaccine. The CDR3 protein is CASSYGTSGRESYEQYF. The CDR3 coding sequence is TGTGCCAGCAGTTACGGGACTAGCGGGAGAGAGTCCTACGAGCAGTACTTC.